This T cell receptor beta chain was identified in a study of blood T cell repertoires in COVID-19. Turning to the study itself: T cells, B-cell-depleted T cells, or PBMCs provided the cDNA or gDNA that served as material.

Methods used by the authors: Amplified reference gene primers provided the basis for estimating nucleated cell counts. Profiling relied on immunoSEQ multiplex PCR, and the TCRdb table lists in-frame clones only, not all of them. From that table come the V and J calls and clone size; the DNA was used to work out D and trimming. The table has about 220,000 clones, less than 85% seen once. Sequenced input: peripheral blood. The source is a woman of 80 years or more with acute or convalescent COVID-19.

This chain's CDR3 is CASSREGGGATNEKLFF. DNA of the CDR3: TGCGCCAGCAGTCGTGAGGGGGGGGGAGCAACTAATGAAAAACTGTTTTTT. The J gene is TRBJ1-4, the V gene TRBV23-1, with a weak D call TRBD1 (6 bases). TRBV23-1 is known as an ORF, though its function is uncertain. The CDR3 runs to 17 residues. The V end lost 4 bases, the J end lost 0 bases, and 15 bases lay between the germline ends.